Reported below is one TCR beta chain. The data were taken from a study of cytomegalovirus exposure and HLA in healthy donors. Primers: 60 Vbeta forward and 13 Jbeta reverse. TCRdb keeps only in-frame clones here, not all; method: immunoSEQ multiplex PCR. The sample lists roughly 200,000 clones, approximately 84% seen once, with roughly 3% in the top ten. The TCR was taken from a female donor in good health and CMV-seronegative. The sample taken for sequencing was PBMCs.

Written as DNA, the CDR3 is TGCAGCGTGCTTATAGCGGGAGGGGTGTGGGGCACAGATACGCAGTATTTT. This encodes CSVLIAGGVWGTDTQYF. The genes are TRBV29-1 and TRBJ2-3; 11 bases are shared with TRBD2. With 6 bases clipped from V and 1 base from J, the junction kept 12 bases outside the gene matches. Germline CDR1 and CDR2: SQVTM and ANQGSEA. The CDR3 totals 17 residues.